Detailed here is one T cell receptor (beta chain). This entry is derived from a study of blood T cell repertoires in COVID-19. Study-level background: Acute-phase and convalescent COVID-19 samples originated in the United States, Italy and Spain. T cells, B-cell-depleted T cells, or PBMCs provided the cDNA or gDNA that served as material.

Original processing methods: Scientists estimated how many nucleated cells there were by amplifying reference gene primers. The method was immunoSEQ multiplex PCR; TCRdb's version includes in-frame clones alone and lacks a portion of them. The V and J calls and clone size are taken from that table; D and trimming were inferred from the DNA. The sample contains 150,000 to 200,000 clones, 77% of which appear only once. This CDR3 region has 13 residues. Germline-derived CDR1 and CDR2 are KGHSH and LQKENI. V gave up 8 bases and J gave up 1 base; unmatched junction bases: 4. The receptor was isolated from a man between 70 and 80 years old with acute or convalescent COVID-19. The sample taken for sequencing was peripheral blood. The chain links TRBV18 to TRBJ1-1; 7 bases are a match to TRBD1. The CDR3 loop is CASRQGENTEAFF. DNA of the CDR3: TGTGCCAGCCGACAGGGCGAGAACACTGAAGCTTTCTTT.